This TCR beta chain was sequenced in a study of cytomegalovirus exposure and HLA in healthy donors (dated by TCRdb to 2017 to 2019). For context, the study as a whole: In an earlier analysis of roughly 590 of the donors, 276 Gb of sequence data and some 120 million unique TCR beta sequences from about 190 million T cells were reported. Both class I and class II loci were covered by HLA typing, at four-digit resolution. The aim of the study was to test whether cataloging public T cell receptors could identify signatures of past pathogen exposure. To study patterns of TCR occurrence, a later analysis re-analyzed previously published TCR beta repertoires from 666 donors and added high-resolution HLA genotyping. A few DR-DQ haplotypes were treated as single units for association and clustering because of strong linkage in the cohort. Roughly 300 gigabases of sequencing data and 70 million to 95 million unique TCR sequences made up an early release that covered 640 HLA-typed donors. The study combined high-throughput TCR immunosequencing, statistical association of individual TCRs with disease status, and machine learning to predict cytomegalovirus infection status. Every discovery cohort repertoire had been produced on one sequencing platform. Rather than drawing on any new phenotypic data, the later analysis identified candidate immune exposures from TCR beta sequences and the way those sequences occurred across donors. Donor age, sex, ethnicity and CMV serostatus were compiled together with the repertoire data. Among 398 genotyped donors of the cohort, an average of about 240,000 unique TCR beta nucleotide sequences were sequenced per donor, roughly 20% of them non-productive. In addition to the first cohort of approximately 670 subjects, a separate validation cohort of 100 to 150 different subjects was used. A later genetic analysis took genome-wide SNP genotypes for about 55% of the roughly 700 donors and used that subset as a discovery cohort. The number of donors typed differed by locus, with 629-630 for A, B, C, DRB1 and DQB1, 522 for DQA1, about 610 for DPA1, and 472 for DPB1. An earlier analysis of 587 of the donors used high-throughput TCR beta sequencing to judge whether each TCR beta V gene segment behaved as functional or pseudogenic. The study profiled the T cell repertoires of hundreds of subjects by immunosequencing and related them to cytomegalovirus serostatus. Among the roughly 390 genotyped donors, under 90% belonged to the genetic ancestry cluster associated with self-reported Caucasian donors. Overall study outcomes, separate from this receptor: A further reported finding was that TCR beta sequences accurately predicted the HLA-A and HLA-B alleles for most subjects in the first cohort. A later analysis associated about 16,000 TCR beta sequences with specific HLA alleles at a false discovery rate of 0.05. A few of the identified cytomegalovirus-associated TCR beta chains were confirmed in vitro to be specific for cytomegalovirus antigens. Seventeen rarely observed V segments, including chromosome 9 orphons, were excluded from the earlier analysis of about 600 of the donors because counts were too low. In a later genetic analysis, a missense DCLRE1C variant was associated with V-gene and J-gene trimming of TCR beta chains, and the association was replicated in an independent cohort. It was suggested by the authors that the approach could potentially be generalized to other disease states and immunological phenotypes. Most CMV-associated TCR beta chains appeared to be HLA-restricted in a later analysis, and the HLA associations seemed to be driven largely by CMV exposure. Compared with equally common non-associated chains, HLA-associated TCR beta chains in a later analysis were more clonally expanded and had lower generation probabilities. Linkage disequilibrium might explain the correlated functional status among segregating V segments, but an unknown experimental factor could not be excluded. HLA typing was unavailable for some donors at each locus, so association tests used only the typed subset. This cohort had only TCR beta chains sequenced, and the lack of alpha or paired-chain data limited which features could be detected. Most TCR sequences were seen in very few donors, while some public TCRs were found in many individuals. The sequencing pipeline was judged likely to have produced a cluster of highly shared sequence variants as a technical artifact. Assigning TCR associations to individual alleles was difficult when HLA alleles, especially DR and DQ, strongly co-occurred. Presence/absence analyses assumed roughly uniform sequencing depth across donors, an assumption that may not hold. In a later analysis, TCR association rates were found to vary across HLA loci, with the most associated TCRs seen for DRB1 alleles and the fewest for HLA-C alleles. Cytomegalovirus status was reported to be diagnosed by the classifier with high specificity and sensitivity in both the original and validation cohorts. In an earlier analysis of over 550 of the donors, most TCR beta V segments were observed in productive rearrangements about 87% or about 30% of the time, broadly matching IMGT annotations. In a later genetic analysis, fewer N-insertions in productive TCRs were reported among donors in an Asian-associated ancestry cluster than the roughly 700-donor mean. A later analysis reported that several top co-occurrence clusters appeared linked to parvovirus B19, influenza, CMV and Epstein-Barr virus. In the study, 150 to 200 TCR beta chains were listed as associated with cytomegalovirus. For the cohort, immune exposure information was limited to CMV serostatus.

Concerning this clone itself: Its antigen specificity is not known. Base qualities are not provided; no much larger clone lies one nucleotide away.

In total, roughly 670 healthy bone marrow donors made up the cohort. All cohort members were sampled while nominally healthy, although unrecorded immune exposures were likely present. The donor tested CMV seropositive, placing the donor among the 289 seropositive members of the cohort. Every donor gave a peripheral blood sample, and the peripheral blood mononuclear cells from that sample were used for TCR beta sequencing. Genomic DNA extraction from the blood cell samples was performed with the Qiagen DNeasy Blood Extraction Kit. Library preparation was by the immunoSEQ multiplex PCR assay. For the multiplex PCR, a mixture combining 60 forward primers for TCR Vbeta segments and 13 reverse primers for TCR Jbeta segments was used. Amplification of the CDR3 region of rearranged TCR beta genes was performed with a multiplex PCR assay on genomic DNA. On the Illumina HiSeq System, the amplified TCR beta libraries were sequenced as 87-base-pair reads. Processing in the source paper ran as follows. Across the 700 or so repertoires, a later analysis counted tens of millions of unique TCR beta chains, roughly 11 million of which were shared by at least two donors. A nearest-neighbor algorithm error-corrected the raw reads and collapsed the reads into unique sequences, merging closely related sequences to remove PCR and sequencing errors. CDR3 sequences were aligned to IMGT reference sequences to assign V, D and J gene segments. For a sequence to be retained, a match of at least six nucleotides to both a V gene segment and a J gene segment was required. A rearrangement counted as productive if the CDR3 had no stop codons and remained in frame with V and J, and every other rearrangement counted as non-productive. CDR3 was defined by IMGT convention, running from the second conserved V-encoded cysteine to the conserved J-encoded phenylalanine. The earlier analysis of 587 of the donors excluded sequences that lacked an unambiguous match to a single V gene segment. An earlier analysis of a few hundred of the donors called V segments functional above 56.7% productive rearrangements and segregating when the between-donor standard deviation exceeded 5%. A statistical classification framework was developed to diagnose cytomegalovirus status using the catalog of TCR beta chain sequences. In a later analysis, V and J genes were assigned by comparing TCR nucleotide sequences against IMGT/GENE-DB human TR gene sequences. Using the TCRdist pipeline, a later analysis assigned CDR3 sequences along with most-parsimonious VDJ recombination scenarios. A later analysis defined each TCR beta chain by its CDR3 amino acid sequence plus V-gene family, and excluded reads lacking a unique V-gene family. To address suspected cross-contamination and a sequencing artifact, a later analysis removed approximately 590 highly shared, low-generation-probability nucleotide sequences. In a later analysis, a clonal expansion index was calculated for each public chain from normalized within-repertoire ranks of inferred template counts. In a later analysis, generation probabilities were computed using a VDJ recombination model fitted to out-of-frame rearrangements, and the results were checked against IGoR. In a later analysis, TCR-TCR, TCR-HLA and TCR-CMV co-occurrence was scored with hypergeometric tests, and a repertoire-size bias correction was applied to TCR pairs. False discovery rates were estimated in a later analysis by permuting HLA or CMV assignments 20 times. In a later analysis, co-occurring TCRs were grouped using DBSCAN, with TCRdist sequence similarity added in when clustering inside HLA-allele-positive subsets. Co-occurrence clustering excluded repertoires with fewer than 30,000 or more than 120,000 public chains, plus five with anomalous nucleotide sharing. Here the immuneACCESS table is served through TCRdb, limited to in-frame sequences with V and J called. Missing clones are a known gap in these copies; in checked studies unresolved V genes cover under half, and the rest lacks a known reason. V, J and clone size are taken as reported in that table, and D and trimming were inferred from the DNA itself. The sample table holds around 130,000 clones, of which 70% to 80% were seen once. Roughly 3% of the sample is in the top ten clones.

This TCR was recovered from a woman aged 60-75 years in good health and CMV-seropositive. The specimen was PBMCs.

The nucleotide sequence reads TGCGCCAGCAGCCAAGGGAGCAGGGGCCCGTTCCAAGAGACCCAGTACTTC. The translation is CASSQGSRGPFQETQYF. The sequence links TRBV4-1 to TRBJ2-5; TRBD1 is possibly the D segment (6 matching bases). V sheds 1 base and J sheds 1 base, leaving 16 bases between their ends. There are 17 amino acids in the CDR3, from cysteine to phenylalanine inclusive. The entry retains the CDR3 DNA only, 51 bases that are in frame from base 1. CDR1 and CDR2 (MGHRA, YSYEKL) derive from the germline V gene.